This TCR beta chain appears in the sequencing data of a study of T cells in Graves' hyperthyroidism and ophthalmopathy. A note on this clonotype: A read error is possible here, since a much larger clone lies one base away.

It was RNA transcripts that yielded the amplified TCR beta CDR3 regions. Primed by the HTBI set, a first-round RT-PCR was run on the TCR CDR3. MiXCR was run by TCRdb on the multiplex PCR reads, yielding one entry per CDR3 protein. Among around 400,000 distinct CDR3 sequences, 15% to 18% were seen once, and the ten largest hold 25% to 35%. Looked up from germline, CDR1 is MDHEN and CDR2 is SYDVKM. The CDR3 runs to 11 residues. The sample was blood. This sequence originates from a woman under 30 with Graves' hyperthyroidism that later progressed to Graves' ophthalmopathy. The chain is built from TRBV28 and TRBJ1-1; no firm D call. The CDR3: CAGSYPSEAFF. CDR3 bases: TGTGCCGGCAGTTACCCTAGTGAAGCTTTCTTT.